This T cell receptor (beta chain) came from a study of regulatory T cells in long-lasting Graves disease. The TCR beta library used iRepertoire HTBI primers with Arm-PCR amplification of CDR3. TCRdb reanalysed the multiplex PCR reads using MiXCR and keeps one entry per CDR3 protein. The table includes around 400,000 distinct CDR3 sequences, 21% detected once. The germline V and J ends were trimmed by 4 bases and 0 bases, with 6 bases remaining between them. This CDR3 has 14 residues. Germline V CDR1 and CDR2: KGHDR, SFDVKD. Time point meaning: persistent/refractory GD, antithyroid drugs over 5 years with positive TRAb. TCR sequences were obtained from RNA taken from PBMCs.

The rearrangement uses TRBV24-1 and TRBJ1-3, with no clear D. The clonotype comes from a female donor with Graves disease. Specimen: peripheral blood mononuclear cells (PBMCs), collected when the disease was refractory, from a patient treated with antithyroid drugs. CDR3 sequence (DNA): TGTGCCACCAGTGACACTTTCTCTGGAAACACCATATATTTT. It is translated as CATSDTFSGNTIYF.